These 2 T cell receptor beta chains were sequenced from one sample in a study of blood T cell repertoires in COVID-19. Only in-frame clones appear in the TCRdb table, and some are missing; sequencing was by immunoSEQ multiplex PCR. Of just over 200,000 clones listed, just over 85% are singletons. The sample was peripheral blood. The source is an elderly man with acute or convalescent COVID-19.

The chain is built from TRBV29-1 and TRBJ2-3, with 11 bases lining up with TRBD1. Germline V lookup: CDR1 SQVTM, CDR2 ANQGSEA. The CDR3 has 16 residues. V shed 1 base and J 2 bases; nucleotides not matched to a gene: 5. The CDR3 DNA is TGCAGCGTTGAAGTACCGGGACAGGGGGTCACAGATACGCAGTATTTT. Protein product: CSVEVPGQGVTDTQYF.

Here the CDR3 DNA reads TGCGCCAGCAGCCTGTCTGGGTACGGGGGATACGAAAAACTGTTTTTT. Translating gives CASSLSGYGGYEKLFF. This chain links TRBV4-1 with TRBJ1-4; D is perhaps TRBD1 (5 bases). The CDR3 spans 16 residues. Trimming pared 4 bases from V and 8 bases from J, leaving 20 bases between. Germline lookup yields CDR1 MGHRA and CDR2 YSYEKL.